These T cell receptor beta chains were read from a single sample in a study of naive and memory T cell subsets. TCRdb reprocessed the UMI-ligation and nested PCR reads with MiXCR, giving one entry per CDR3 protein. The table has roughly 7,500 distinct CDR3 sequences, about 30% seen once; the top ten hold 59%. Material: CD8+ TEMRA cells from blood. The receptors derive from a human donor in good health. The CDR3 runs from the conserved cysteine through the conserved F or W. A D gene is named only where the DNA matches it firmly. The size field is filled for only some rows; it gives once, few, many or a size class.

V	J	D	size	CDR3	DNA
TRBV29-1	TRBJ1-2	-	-	CSVEGESRMDYTF	TGCAGCGTTGAAGGAGAATCACGTATGGACTACACCTTC
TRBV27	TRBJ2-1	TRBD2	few	CASSLGSGGWNEQFF	TGTGCCAGCAGTTTAGGGAGCGGGGGGTGGAATGAGCAGTTCTTC
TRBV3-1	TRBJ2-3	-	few	CASSQELRVSDTQYF	TGTGCCAGCAGCCAAGAGTTGAGGGTTTCCGATACGCAGTATTTT
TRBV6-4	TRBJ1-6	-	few	CATRTRVLPYNSPLHF	TGTGCCACCAGAACCCGGGTTTTGCCCTATAATTCACCCCTCCACTTT
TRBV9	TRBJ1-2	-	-	CASSVVANGFYGYTF	TGTGCCAGCAGCGTAGTGGCGAACGGGTTCTATGGCTACACCTTC
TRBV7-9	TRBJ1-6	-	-	CASAPKDLWDYVYNSPLHF	TGTGCCAGCGCCCCCAAGGACTTGTGGGACTACGTCTATAATTCACCCCTCCACTTT
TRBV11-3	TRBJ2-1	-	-	CASSLLASRGHNEQFF	TGTGCCAGCAGCTTACTTGCTTCGCGGGGTCACAATGAGCAGTTCTTC
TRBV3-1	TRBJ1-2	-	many	CASSTNRDIGYRYTF	TGTGCCAGCAGCACAAACCGGGACATCGGCTATCGTTACACCTTC
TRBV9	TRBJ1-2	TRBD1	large	CASSPSGTANYGYTF	TGTGCCAGCTCACCCTCCGGGACAGCAAACTATGGCTACACCTTC
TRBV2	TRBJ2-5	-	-	CASSGWRQQETQYF	TGTGCCAGCAGTGGTTGGAGGCAACAAGAGACCCAGTACTTC
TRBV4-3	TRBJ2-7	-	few	CASSQELGYEQYF	TGCGCCAGCAGCCAAGAGTTAGGGTACGAGCAGTACTTC
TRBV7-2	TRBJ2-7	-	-	CASSLALRTAKYYEQYF	TGTGCCAGCAGCTTAGCTCTTAGGACAGCCAAATACTACGAGCAGTACTTC
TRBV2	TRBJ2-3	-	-	CASLASSTDTQYF	TGTGCCAGTCTAGCTTCTAGCACAGATACGCAGTATTTT
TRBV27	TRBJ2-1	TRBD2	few	CASSLDPWTSGSNEQFF	TGTGCCAGCAGTTTAGACCCGTGGACTAGCGGGAGCAATGAGCAGTTCTTC
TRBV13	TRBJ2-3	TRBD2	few	CASSIAGSRVTDTQYF	TGTGCCAGCTCCATAGCGGGATCACGGGTCACAGATACGCAGTATTTT
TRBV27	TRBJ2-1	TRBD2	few	CASSFPSTSGSYNEQFF	TGTGCCAGCAGTTTCCCATCGACTAGCGGGTCCTACAATGAGCAGTTCTTC
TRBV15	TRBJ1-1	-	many	CATSTGGTNTEAFF	TGTGCCACCAGCACGGGGGGGACGAACACTGAAGCTTTCTTT
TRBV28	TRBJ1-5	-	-	CASSLQGLIYSNQPQHF	TGTGCCAGCAGTTTACAGGGACTGATCTATAGCAATCAGCCCCAGCATTTT
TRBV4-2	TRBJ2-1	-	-	CASSPDPSSYNEQFF	TGTGCCAGCAGCCCCGACCCGAGCTCCTACAATGAGCAGTTCTTC
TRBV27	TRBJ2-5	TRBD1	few	CASSWTGPVSETQYF	TGTGCCAGCAGTTGGACAGGTCCGGTCTCAGAGACCCAGTACTTC
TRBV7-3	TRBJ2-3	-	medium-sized	CASSPASVSTDTQYF	TGTGCCAGCAGCCCAGCAAGCGTTAGCACAGATACGCAGTATTTT
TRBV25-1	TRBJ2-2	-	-	CASREGEEAGELFF	TGTGCCAGCAGGGAGGGGGAGGAGGCCGGGGAGCTGTTTTTT
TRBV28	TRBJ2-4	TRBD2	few	CASSMGEGINIQYF	TGTGCCAGCAGTATGGGGGAGGGGATTAACATTCAGTACTTC
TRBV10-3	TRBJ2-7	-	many	CAISTKSGTPPYEQYF	TGTGCCATCAGTACGAAATCAGGGACTCCACCCTACGAGCAGTACTTC
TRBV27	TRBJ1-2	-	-	CASTPFGGGGYGYTF	TGTGCCAGCACTCCCTTCGGTGGGGGCGGCTATGGCTACACCTTC
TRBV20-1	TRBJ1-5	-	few	CSARELDSNQPQHF	TGCAGTGCTAGAGAGTTGGACAGTAATCAGCCCCAGCATTTT
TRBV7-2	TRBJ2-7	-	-	CASSKAGAPYLDEQYF	TGTGCCAGCAGCAAAGCAGGGGCTCCTTACCTGGACGAGCAGTACTTC
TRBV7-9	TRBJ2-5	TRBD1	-	CASSPRDRGSETQYF	TGTGCCAGCAGCCCCAGGGACAGGGGATCAGAGACCCAGTACTTC
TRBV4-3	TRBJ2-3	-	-	CASSHRTDETQYF	TGCGCCAGCAGCCATAGGACAGATGAGACGCAGTATTTT
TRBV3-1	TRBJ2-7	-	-	CASSQEVAISSREQYF	TGTGCCAGCAGCCAAGAAGTAGCTATATCAAGCCGCGAGCAGTACTTC
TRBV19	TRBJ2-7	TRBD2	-	CASRLAGDYEQYF	TGTGCCAGTAGACTAGCGGGCGACTACGAGCAGTACTTC
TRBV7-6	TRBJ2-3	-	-	CASSFWQATYTQYF	TGTGCCAGCAGCTTTTGGCAAGCCACATATACGCAGTATTTT
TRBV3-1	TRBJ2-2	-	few	CASSQGGRLSELFF	TGTGCCAGCAGCCAAGGGGGACGCCTCTCGGAGCTGTTTTTT
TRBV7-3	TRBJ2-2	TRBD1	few	CASSNRSRRDRGTGELFF	TGTGCCAGCAGCAACCGATCCCGTCGGGACAGGGGAACCGGGGAGCTGTTTTTT
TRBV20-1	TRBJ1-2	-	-	CSARVQDTSRSTYGYTF	TGCAGTGCTAGAGTGCAGGATACCTCCAGGTCGACCTATGGCTACACCTTC
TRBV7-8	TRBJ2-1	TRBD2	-	CASSLRAGTYNEQFF	TGTGCCAGCAGCTTAAGAGCGGGGACGTACAATGAGCAGTTCTTC
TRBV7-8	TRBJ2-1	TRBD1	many	CASSTGTAYNEQFF	TGTGCCAGCAGCACCGGGACAGCCTACAATGAGCAGTTCTTC
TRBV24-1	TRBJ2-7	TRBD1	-	CATSDSGTGSHEQYF	TGTGCCACCAGTGATTCCGGGACAGGCAGCCACGAGCAGTACTTC
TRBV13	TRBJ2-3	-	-	CASSLDYTDTQYF	TGTGCCAGCAGCTTAGACTACACAGATACGCAGTATTTT
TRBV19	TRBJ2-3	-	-	CASSIRTAASTDTQYF	TGTGCCAGTAGTATAAGGACGGCAGCTAGCACAGATACGCAGTATTTT
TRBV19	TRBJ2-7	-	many	CASSIVSSPDRQYF	TGTGCCAGTAGTATTGTGTCCAGTCCTGACAGGCAGTACTTC
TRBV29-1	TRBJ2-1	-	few	CSVDSGESINEQFF	TGCAGCGTGGATAGCGGAGAATCAATAAATGAGCAGTTCTTC
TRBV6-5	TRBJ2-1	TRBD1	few	CASSQWDRGNNEQFF	TGTGCCAGCAGTCAATGGGACAGGGGGAACAATGAGCAGTTCTTC
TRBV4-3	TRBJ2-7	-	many	CASSHELSESYEQYF	TGCGCCAGCAGCCATGAACTTTCAGAGTCCTACGAGCAGTACTTC
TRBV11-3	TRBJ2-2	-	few	CASSPGGDTGELFF	TGTGCCAGCAGCCCTGGGGGTGACACCGGGGAGCTGTTTTTT
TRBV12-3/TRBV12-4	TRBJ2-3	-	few	CASSTPPTALGTDTQYF	TGTGCCAGCAGTACACCCCCCACGGCATTGGGCACAGATACGCAGTATTTT
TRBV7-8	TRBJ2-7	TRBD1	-	CASSFRQGAYEQYF	TGTGCCAGCAGCTTTCGACAGGGAGCCTACGAGCAGTACTTC
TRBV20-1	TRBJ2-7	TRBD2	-	CSAHRSGRARPYEQYF	TGCAGTGCCCATCGTAGCGGGAGGGCCAGACCCTACGAGCAGTACTTC